This entry lists 13 T cell receptor beta chains sequenced from one sample in a study of T cell responses to AZD1222 COVID-19 vaccine. Profiled with immunoSEQ multiplex PCR; TCRdb holds only in-frame clones, not every one. The table records 150,000 to 200,000 clones, roughly nine tenths of them present only once. This specimen consisted of peripheral blood, obtained 28 days after the second AZD1222 dose. The receptors stem from an adult who received the AZD1222 COVID-19 vaccine.

The chain joins TRBV5-1 to TRBJ2-3; a possible D gene is TRBD1 (6 bases). V lost 4 bases and J lost 0, with 12 bases in between. The CDR3 runs 15 residues. Germline V gene sequence: CDR1 SGHRS, CDR2 YFSETQ. CDR3 sequence (DNA): TGCGCCAGCAGCCCGGACAGTTCTAGCACAGATACGCAGTATTTT. It is translated as CASSPDSSSTDTQYF.

V usage is TRBV5-1 and J usage is TRBJ2-2; D uncertain. The germline V gene has CDR1 SGHRS and CDR2 YFSETQ. V gave up 0 bases and J gave up 2 bases, with 8 bases separating them. The CDR3 contains 15 residues. The CDR3 region is CASSLALENTGELFF. The DNA for the CDR3 is TGCGCCAGCAGCTTGGCCTTGGAAAACACCGGGGAGCTGTTTTTT.

The gene calls are TRBV29-1 and TRBJ1-2; D call uncertain. Germline V gene sequence: CDR1 SQVTM, CDR2 ANQGSEA. This CDR3 comprises 8 residues. Trimming removed 4 bases at V and 10 bases at J, with 4 bases between. The CDR3: CSVGPYTF. As DNA, the CDR3 is TGCAGCGTTGGCCCCTACACCTTC. Using reference TRBV29-1 and TRBJ1-2 for the parts outside the CDR3, the full variable domain is SAVISQKPSRDICQRGTSLTIQCQVDSQVTMMFWYRQQPGQSLTLIATANQGSEATYESGFVIDKFPISRPNLTFSTLTVSNMSPEDSSIYLCSVGPYTFGSGTRLTVV.

The CDR3 sequence is CASRGLSLHF. As DNA, the CDR3 is TGTGCCAGCAGGGGGTTGTCCCTCCACTTT. The chain recombines TRBV6-5 with TRBJ1-6; D not certain. Trimming pared 6 bases from V and 14 bases from J, leaving 8 bases between. This CDR3 contains 10 residues. The germline V gene has CDR1 MNHEY and CDR2 SVGAGI.

The chain has TRBV28 and TRBJ1-1; perhaps TRBD1 as D (5 bases). The germline gives CDR1 MDHEN, CDR2 SYDVKM. Trimming removed 5 bases at V and 6 bases at J, with 19 bases between. The CDR3 is 15 residues long. This chain's CDR3 is CASSPSTGVGAEAFF. Here the CDR3 DNA reads TGTGCCAGCAGTCCCTCCACGGGGGTTGGGGCTGAAGCTTTCTTT.

This chain links TRBV5-1 with TRBJ2-1; 7 nucleotides agree with TRBD2. J was trimmed by 6 bases and V by 3 bases; bases with no gene match: 15. The CDR3 is 17 residues long. CDR1 and CDR2 (germline): SGHRS, YFSETQ. Here the CDR3 DNA reads TGCGCCAGCAGCTCCCAAGCGGGGACCCTCTACGGCAATGAGCAGTTCTTC. Translation gives CASSSQAGTLYGNEQFF.

The chain is built from TRBV5-1 and TRBJ1-2, with 11 bases lining up with TRBD1. The CDR3 is 12 residues long. J gave up 14 bases and V 4 bases, and 7 bases lay outside the gene matches. Looked up from germline, CDR1 is SGHRS and CDR2 is YFSETQ. CDR3 region: CASSTGQGAGTF. The CDR3 coding sequence is TGCGCCAGCAGCACCGGACAGGGGGCGGGTACCTTC.

The chain joins TRBV12-5 to TRBJ2-1, with 7 bases fitting TRBD2. Germline V gives CDR1 LGHNT, CDR2 FRNRAP. V was clipped by 5 bases and J by 6 bases; unmatched bases: 10. There are 15 residues in the CDR3. CDR3 DNA sequence: TGTGCTAGTGGTGCGGGAGTGACGGGGAGCAATGAGCAGTTCTTC. This gives the protein CASGAGVTGSNEQFF.

The CDR3 DNA reads TGTGCCAGCAGCCAGATGACCGGCCCCTACGAGCAGTACTTC. Its protein product is CASSQMTGPYEQYF. The rearrangement links TRBV5-6 to TRBJ2-7, with unresolved D. The germline CDR1 and CDR2 sequences are SGHDT and YYEEEE. Trimming stripped 4 bases from V and 2 bases from J, with 13 bases between. This CDR3 has 14 residues.

This chain connects TRBV30 to TRBJ1-1; D call uncertain. The V gene lost 4 bases and the J gene lost 4 bases, with 19 bases spanning the gap. The CDR3 consists of 15 residues. CDR1 is GTSNPN, CDR2 SVGIG, per germline (reference sequence). The CDR3 DNA reads as TGTGCCTGGACCCCCAGTCCACTTCGGGGCACTGAAGCTTTCTTT. This translates into CAWTPSPLRGTEAFF.

The sample holds one count of this clone. V gene TRBV6-5 combines with J gene TRBJ1-4; D is possibly TRBD1 (5 bases). V lost 0 bases, J lost 6 bases, and 11 bases lay in between. Germline V gives CDR1 MNHEY, CDR2 SVGAGI. CDR3 length: 15 amino acids. CDR3 coding DNA: TGTGCCAGCAGTTACTCGAGACAGAGCCATGAAAAACTGTTTTTT. Residues: CASSYSRQSHEKLFF.

This chain joins TRBV19 and TRBJ1-1; 8 nucleotides align to TRBD1. Per the germline V gene, CDR1 is LNHDA and CDR2 is SQIVND (reference sequence). The CDR3 has 20 amino acids. J lost 2 bases, V lost 5 bases, and 22 bases had no gene match. This CDR3 reads CASSLYNPMGRQGANTEAFF. CDR3 DNA: TGTGCCAGTAGTCTTTATAACCCGATGGGGCGGCAGGGGGCTAACACTGAAGCTTTCTTT.

The chain carries TRBV2 and TRBJ1-5, with D maybe TRBD1 (5 bases). The CDR3 sequence is 14 residues long. The ends were cut back, 10 bases at V and 1 base at J, with 14 bases in the middle. CDR1 is SNHLY, CDR2 FYNNEI, per germline. The CDR3 DNA reads as TGTGCCACCGGGGGGTCGGTCAGCAATCAGCCCCAGCATTTT. Encoded protein: CATGGSVSNQPQHF. Using reference TRBV2 and TRBJ1-5 for the parts outside the CDR3, the full variable domain is EPEVTQTPSHQVTQMGQEVILRCVPISNHLYFYWYRQILGQKVEFLVSFYNNEISEKSEIFDDQFSVERPDGSNFTLKIRSTKLEDSAMYFCATGGSVSNQPQHFGDGTRLSIL.